These 5 T cell receptor beta chains share one sample of origin, sequenced in a study of shared clonotypes between healthy human individuals. This table comes from immunoSEQ multiplex PCR, and its TCRdb copy is limited to in-frame clones, with some not included. The table records about 1.1 million clones, around 78% of them present only once. Material for sequencing was memory CD4+ T cells from PBMCs. Subset described: CD45RA-negative fraction. The receptors derive from a young man in good health. Some clones in this sample may be carry-over from other donors' samples.

Points on this clone: This same CDR3 is encoded by further DNA sequences in the sample. The chain carries TRBV13 and TRBJ2-7; D gene unclear. Per the germline V gene, CDR1 is PRHDT and CDR2 is FYEKMQ (reference sequence). This CDR3 spans 13 amino acids. The V gene lost 2 bases and the J gene lost 1 base, with 6 bases spanning the gap. This chain's CDR3 is CASSLRRSYEQYF. In DNA form, the CDR3 reads TGTGCCAGCAGCTTAAGGCGGTCCTACGAGCAGTACTTC.

As concerns this clone: Other DNA sequences in the same sample also yield this CDR3. This rearrangement joins TRBV7-8 to TRBJ2-3; D unresolved. The CDR3 sequence is 12 residues long. Trimming took 3 bases from V and 3 from J, leaving 4 bases between them. Germline loops: CDR1 SGHVS, CDR2 FQNEAQ. The CDR3 sequence is CASSFRTDTQYF. The CDR3 DNA reads TGTGCCAGCAGCTTTCGAACAGATACGCAGTATTTT.

The rearrangement links TRBV2 to TRBJ1-4; TRBD1 is a possible D gene (6 bases). The CDR3 covers 14 residues. Deletions cut 4 bases from V and 3 bases from J, with 9 bases between. Germline CDR1 is SNHLY and CDR2 is FYNNEI. For the CDR3, the DNA is TGTGCCAGCAGTGTATGGACAGCTAATGAAAAACTGTTTTTT. Its translation: CASSVWTANEKLFF.

This clone showed up just a few times. V and J are TRBV4-2 and TRBJ2-1; D is perhaps TRBD2 (6 bases). The V end lost 4 bases, the J end lost 2 bases, and 9 bases lay between the germline ends. Germline CDR1 is LGHNA and CDR2 is YNFKEQ. CDR3 length: 14 amino acids. The CDR3 bases are TGTGCCAGCAGCCCTGGGGGGACCTACAATGAGCAGTTCTTC. It specifies CASSPGGTYNEQFF.

This clone has just a few counts. This sample also contains other DNA sequences that code for the same CDR3. The V call is TRBV5-1, the J call TRBJ2-7; 9 bases line up with TRBD1. Germline V gene data show CDR1 as SGHRS and CDR2 as YFSETQ. Germline trimming cut 0 bases from V and 1 base from J; bases unmatched to any gene: 2. This CDR3 is built from 15 residues. CDR3 nucleotides: TGCGCCAGCAGCTTGGAAGGGACAGGGTCCTACGAGCAGTACTTC. It encodes CASSLEGTGSYEQYF.